This TCR beta chain was recovered during a study of blood T cell repertoires in COVID-19. In the study overall: The origin of the acute and convalescent COVID-19 samples was the United States, Italy and Spain. From T cells, B-cell-depleted T cells, or PBMCs came the material, which was cDNA or gDNA.

The Seattle site enrolled patients during active infection and followed them longitudinally. Clones were sequenced by immunoSEQ multiplex PCR, and TCRdb holds only the in-frame ones, with some missing. In the table there are 350,000 or so clones, over 85% of which are singletons. J lost 3 bases, V lost 5 bases, and 10 bases had no gene match. The germline V gene encodes CDR1 MDHEN and CDR2 SYDVKM. The length of the CDR3 is 16 residues. The receptor's source is a woman aged 55-70 years with COVID-19, enrolled during active disease. The sequenced sample was peripheral blood. This chain uses TRBV28 with TRBJ2-7; the match to TRBD1 covers 10 bases. The CDR3 sequence is CASSPRVGTGDYEQYF. The CDR3 DNA reads as TGTGCCAGCAGTCCACGGGTCGGGACAGGGGACTACGAGCAGTACTTC. The variable domain in full, completed from reference TRBV28 and TRBJ2-7, reads DVKVTQSSRYLVKRTGEKVFLECVQDMDHENMFWYRQDPGLGLRLIYFSYDVKMKEKGDIPEGYSVSREKKERFSLILESASTNQTSMYLCASSPRVGTGDYEQYFGPGTRLTVT.